These 28 T cell receptor beta chains were sequenced from one sample in a study of cytomegalovirus exposure and HLA in healthy donors. The PCR made use of 60 Vbeta and 13 Jbeta primers. TCRdb keeps only in-frame clones here, not all; method: immunoSEQ multiplex PCR. The sample contains about 170,000 clones, roughly four fifths of which appear only once. Source material: PBMCs. These receptors all come from a woman between 25 and 40 years old in good health and CMV-seropositive.

This chain connects TRBV7-9 to TRBJ1-2; 9 nucleotides line up with TRBD1. From germline, CDR1 is SEHNR and CDR2 FQNEAQ (reference sequence). The CDR3 covers 19 residues. The V and J ends lost 3 bases and 4 bases, in that order; junction bases with no gene match: 18. Written as DNA, the CDR3 is TGTGCCAGCAGCTTGTACGGGGTGACAGGGGGGTCCAGGAGCTATGGCTACACCTTC. Translating it yields CASSLYGVTGGSRSYGYTF.

For the CDR3, the DNA is TGTGCCAGCAGGCACGGGGACTTCAATCAGCCCCAGCATTTT. Translating gives CASRHGDFNQPQHF. The chain employs TRBV28 and TRBJ1-5, with D tentatively TRBD1 (5 bases). Trimming left V 6 bases short and J 3 bases short, with 12 bases between. This CDR3 is 14 amino acids long. Germline V gene lookup returns CDR1 MDHEN and CDR2 SYDVKM.

Written as DNA, the CDR3 is TGTGCCAGCAGTGTAAGTGCCGGGACAGGGGGCATCTATGGCTACACCTTC. Translation gives CASSVSAGTGGIYGYTF. The gene calls are TRBV6-1 and TRBJ1-2; the match to TRBD1 covers 12 bases. CDR1 and CDR2 from the germline V gene are MNHNS and SASEGT. Trimming removed 4 bases from V and 4 bases from J; junction bases left unmatched: 10. CDR3 length: 17 residues.

The rearrangement uses TRBV15 and TRBJ2-3; weak D call: TRBD2 (5 bases). Germline-derived CDR1 and CDR2 are LNHNV and YYDKDF (reference sequence). V dropped 3 bases and J dropped 0 bases, with 13 bases sitting between them. This CDR3 is built from 16 residues. Here the CDR3 reads CATSRDSRPSTDTQYF. The CDR3 nucleotides read TGTGCCACCAGCAGGGACTCGAGGCCTAGCACAGATACGCAGTATTTT.

The rearrangement links TRBV5-4 to TRBJ2-3, with a possible D match to TRBD2 (6 bases). The ends were cut back, 3 bases at V and 10 bases at J, with 18 bases in the middle. The CDR3 has 14 residues. Germline V lookup: CDR1 SGHNT, CDR2 YYREEE (reference sequence). CDR3 region: CASSSDPGRMAQYF. The CDR3 DNA follows: TGTGCCAGCAGCTCCGACCCGGGGAGGATGGCGCAGTATTTT.

The chain couples TRBV25-1 to TRBJ2-5, with 7 nucleotides matching TRBD1. This CDR3 region has 15 residues. V lost 5 bases to trimming and J lost 4 bases; unmatched junction nucleotides: 10. Germline CDR1 reads MGHDK; CDR2 reads SYGVNS. The CDR3 is CASSQPDRVVETQYF. The CDR3 DNA reads TGTGCCAGCAGTCAACCCGACAGGGTAGTAGAGACCCAGTACTTC.

This sequence joins TRBV7-6 and TRBJ2-2, with D unresolved. The CDR3 contains 14 residues. CDR1 and CDR2 (germline): SGHVS, FNYEAQ. V lost 5 bases to trimming and J lost 1 base, with 8 bases between them. The CDR3 protein is CASSLAGNTGELFF. In DNA, the CDR3 is TGTGCCAGCAGCCTTGCAGGGAACACCGGGGAGCTGTTTTTT.

This clone has only one observation. CDR3 DNA: TGTGCCAGCAGCTCAGCTGCAGTGGGAGGCGGGGAGCTGTTTTTT. It translates to CASSSAAVGGGELFF. This chain uses TRBV7-9 with TRBJ2-2; D possibly corresponds to TRBD2 (6 bases). CDR3 length: 15 residues. The ends were cut back, 4 bases at V and 7 bases at J, with 16 bases in the middle. Germline loops: CDR1 SEHNR, CDR2 FQNEAQ (reference sequence).

The rearrangement uses TRBV15 and TRBJ2-3; 11 bases line up with TRBD2. The CDR3 covers 16 residues. Germline lookup yields CDR1 LNHNV and CDR2 YYDKDF (reference sequence). The trim removed 0 bases at V and 4 bases at J, leaving 3 bases unmatched. The CDR3 region is CATSRETSGSPDTQYF. Here the CDR3 DNA reads TGTGCCACCAGCAGAGAAACTAGCGGGAGCCCAGATACGCAGTATTTT. Supplemented by reference TRBV15 and TRBJ2-3, the full variable domain reads DAMVIQNPRYQVTQFGKPVTLSCSQTLNHNVMYWYQQKSSQAPKLLFHYYDKDFNNEADTPDNFQSRRPNTSFCFLDIRSPGLGDTAMYLCATSRETSGSPDTQYFGPGTRLTVL.

The chain is built from TRBV4-3 and TRBJ1-3; the match to TRBD1 covers 8 bases. Trimming cost V 4 bases and J 3 bases; bases outside gene matches: 5. CDR3 length: 15 residues. Germline CDR1 is LGHNA and CDR2 is YSLEER. The CDR3 here is CASSLSTGGGNTIYF. In nucleotides, the CDR3 is TGCGCCAGCAGCCTCTCCACAGGGGGTGGAAACACCATATATTTT.

The CDR3: CASGKADDEGTDTQYF. CDR3 in DNA: TGTGCCAGCGGCAAAGCGGACGATGAGGGCACAGATACGCAGTATTTT. The gene calls are TRBV7-9 and TRBJ2-3; a possible D gene is TRBD2 (5 bases). The V and J ends lost 8 bases and 1 base respectively, with 19 bases between them. CDR3 length: 16 residues. Per the germline V gene, CDR1 is SEHNR and CDR2 is FQNEAQ (reference sequence).

In nucleotides, the CDR3 is TGTGCCAGCAGCGTAGCCGGGAACACCGGGGAGCTGTTTTTT. Amino acid sequence: CASSVAGNTGELFF. The V call is TRBV9, the J call TRBJ2-2; D remains unclear. CDR3 length: 14 amino acids. The germline gives CDR1 SGDLS, CDR2 YYNGEE. Deletions cut 0 bases from V and 1 base from J, with 4 bases between.

This clone has a handful of counts. The chain combines TRBV19 with TRBJ1-5; D call uncertain. V lost 6 bases and J 6 bases, leaving 12 bases between the germline ends. The CDR3 loop spans 13 amino acids. Germline CDR1 is LNHDA and CDR2 is SQIVND (reference sequence). Written as DNA, the CDR3 is TGTGCCAGTAGCACCTCCAACTTTCAGCCCCAGCATTTT. It specifies CASSTSNFQPQHF.

The gene calls are TRBV5-6 and TRBJ2-5; D might be TRBD2 (5 bases). V was clipped by 0 bases and J by 9 bases, with 9 bases between them. The CDR3 sequence is 12 residues long. Germline V CDR1 and CDR2: SGHDT, YYEEEE. In DNA, the CDR3 is TGTGCCAGCAGCTTGGAACGGCGGGCCCAGTACTTC. Translation: CASSLERRAQYF.

The chain has TRBV7-9 and TRBJ2-7, with D possibly TRBD1 on 5 matching bases. Trimming pared 2 bases from V and 6 bases from J, leaving 11 bases between. Germline V gives CDR1 SEHNR, CDR2 FQNEAQ (reference sequence). The CDR3 is 13 residues long. The CDR3 protein is CASSLNAGREQYF. Here the CDR3 DNA reads TGTGCCAGCAGCTTAAATGCAGGGCGCGAGCAGTACTTC.

This rearrangement joins TRBV14 to TRBJ1-6; weak D call: TRBD1 (6 bases). The CDR3 totals 15 residues. The germline V gene encodes CDR1 SGHDN and CDR2 FVKESK. The germline V and J ends were trimmed by 0 bases and 8 bases, with 11 bases remaining between them. The CDR3 DNA reads as TGTGCCAGCAGCCAAGATGCAGGGGTTGATTCACCCCTCCACTTT. Translating it yields CASSQDAGVDSPLHF.

The chain joins TRBV11-2 to TRBJ1-2; D might be TRBD1 (6 bases). Germline assignment: CDR1 SGHAT and CDR2 FQNNGV. The CDR3 is 14 residues long. Trimming stripped 4 bases from V and 6 bases from J, with 15 bases between. CDR3 sequence (DNA): TGTGCCAGCAGCTCCCCCGGAACAGGGCATGGCTACACCTTC. It codes for CASSSPGTGHGYTF.

This chain connects TRBV28 to TRBJ2-6; D is possibly TRBD1 (5 bases). V lost 5 bases and J 0 bases, leaving 11 bases between the germline ends. CDR3 length: 16 residues. Germline V lookup: CDR1 MDHEN, CDR2 SYDVKM. The CDR3 protein is CASSLIQGSGANVLTF. CDR3 bases: TGTGCCAGCAGTCTCATTCAGGGCTCTGGGGCCAACGTCCTGACTTTC.

The J gene is TRBJ2-5, the V gene TRBV15; tentative D call: TRBD1 (6 bases). V was pared by 5 bases and J by 5 bases, with 18 bases between. This CDR3 spans 15 amino acids. Looked up from germline, CDR1 is LNHNV and CDR2 is YYDKDF (reference sequence). The CDR3 region is CATSRRKGVFETQYF. DNA of the CDR3: TGTGCCACCAGCCGCCGTAAGGGGGTATTTGAGACCCAGTACTTC.

V gene TRBV9 combines with J gene TRBJ1-3; no clear D. The CDR3 spans 14 residues. Trimming stripped 2 bases from V and 6 bases from J, with 12 bases between. In germline, CDR1 is SGDLS, CDR2 YYNGEE. The CDR3 coding sequence is TGTGCCAGCAGCGTCGAGGGAAGGGTAAACACCATATATTTT. It is translated as CASSVEGRVNTIYF.

The chain carries TRBV7-9 and TRBJ1-5; D not certain. CDR3 length equals 12 residues. Germline CDR1 and CDR2: SEHNR and FQNEAQ (reference sequence). V lost 10 bases, J lost 0 bases, and 7 bases lay in between. The CDR3 region has the DNA TGTGCCACACAGCTTAGCAATCAGCCCCAGCATTTT. It is translated as CATQLSNQPQHF.

V is TRBV19 and J is TRBJ1-4; 10 bases are shared with TRBD1. This CDR3 region has 17 residues. Germline V gene sequence: CDR1 LNHDA, CDR2 SQIVND (reference sequence). The trim removed 6 bases at V and 8 bases at J, leaving 15 bases unmatched. The CDR3, as DNA: TGTGCCAGTAGCGATCGACAGGGGGCGAGCAACCGAGAAAAACTGTTTTTT. It translates to CASSDRQGASNREKLFF.

This clone occurred a few times. CDR3 residues: CASSVGDSQPYEQYF. The CDR3 DNA reads TGTGCCAGCAGCGTGGGAGACTCGCAACCCTACGAGCAGTACTTC. The V and J genes are TRBV9 and TRBJ2-7, with a tentative D call TRBD2 (5 bases). This CDR3 is 15 amino acids long. Trimming shortened V by 2 bases and J by 2 bases, and 14 bases separated the two germline ends. Germline V lookup: CDR1 SGDLS, CDR2 YYNGEE.

V gene TRBV18 combines with J gene TRBJ2-2; 8 nucleotides line up with TRBD2. V was pared by 0 bases and J by 5 bases, with 2 bases of the junction left unmatched. The CDR3 is 15 residues long. Germline V CDR1 and CDR2: KGHSH, LQKENI. The CDR3 DNA reads as TGTGCCAGCTCACCACCTAGCGGGGTAACCGGGGAGCTGTTTTTT. Its translation is CASSPPSGVTGELFF.

The chain links TRBV4-1 to TRBJ2-1; 7 nucleotides align to TRBD2. From germline, CDR1 is MGHRA and CDR2 YSYEKL. The V and J ends lost 4 bases and 10 bases, in that order; junction bases with no gene match: 10. The CDR3 sequence is 14 residues long. CDR3 nucleotides: TGCGCCAGCAGCCGTCGACAGTCCGGGGGGGAGCAGTTCTTC. The encoded protein is CASSRRQSGGEQFF.

This chain joins TRBV5-8 and TRBJ1-2; a weak D match, TRBD1 (5 bases). Germline CDR1 reads SGHTS; CDR2 reads YDEGEE. V lost 3 bases and J lost 10, with 10 bases in between. The CDR3 runs 11 residues. The CDR3 sequence: CASSYRYHYTF. The CDR3 nucleotides are TGTGCCAGCAGCTACAGGTATCACTACACCTTC.

The J gene is TRBJ2-1, the V gene TRBV4-1; D perhaps matches TRBD2 (6 bases). Germline loops: CDR1 MGHRA, CDR2 YSYEKL. The V gene lost 4 bases and the J gene lost 0 bases, with 10 bases spanning the gap. The CDR3 runs to 15 residues. CDR3 bases: TGCGCCAGCAGCCCGGGGGAAATCTCCTACAATGAGCAGTTCTTC. This codes for CASSPGEISYNEQFF.

The chain is built from TRBV7-6 and TRBJ2-3, with 8 bases matching TRBD2. The CDR3 sequence is 17 residues long. The V segment lost 1 base and the J segment 3 bases; nucleotides outside the gene matches: 9. Germline V gene data show CDR1 as SGHVS and CDR2 as FNYEAQ. CDR3 protein: CASSLGSGGVLTDTQYF. The CDR3 nucleotides read TGTGCCAGCAGCTTAGGGAGCGGGGGCGTATTGACAGATACGCAGTATTTT.